A single sample is the source of the 10 T cell receptor beta chains below, sequenced in a study of blood T cell repertoires in COVID-19. The repertoire was sequenced with immunoSEQ multiplex PCR; TCRdb's copy has only in-frame clones and lacks some. The repertoire holds roughly 130,000 clones, 70% to 80% seen once, with roughly 4.9% in the top ten. The sequenced material came from peripheral blood. The receptors originated from an older woman with COVID-19, enrolled during active disease.

This clone came up a few times. This CDR3 reads CAWTRTGRGDGYTF. CDR3 DNA: TGTGCCTGGACCAGGACAGGGCGCGGGGATGGCTACACCTTC. The chain combines TRBV30 with TRBJ1-2, with 8 bases fitting TRBD1. Trimming took 4 bases from V and 6 from J; bases not matched to a gene: 10. Germline-derived CDR1 and CDR2 are GTSNPN and SVGIG (reference sequence). This CDR3 is 14 amino acids long.

This clone was picked up one time. This sequence joins TRBV5-4 and TRBJ2-4, with 9 bases fitting TRBD1. The J segment lost 5 bases and the V segment lost 4 bases, leaving 19 bases of the junction unmatched. CDR1 and CDR2 from the germline V gene are SGHNT and YYREEE (reference sequence). The CDR3 contains 19 residues. This CDR3 reads CASSLWGKTGGGFENIQYF. In DNA form, the CDR3 reads TGTGCCAGCAGCCTTTGGGGGAAAACAGGGGGCGGTTTCGAAAACATTCAGTACTTC.

The rearrangement links TRBV19 to TRBJ1-2; D is possibly TRBD1 (6 bases). V was cut by 1 base and J by 8 bases, with 20 bases left in between. The V gene's germline CDR1 is LNHDA and CDR2 SQIVND (reference sequence). The CDR3 covers 16 residues. CDR3 DNA: TGTGCCAGTAGTATAGTGGCGGCAGGGGAAAGTCGCGGCTACACCTTC. Residues: CASSIVAAGESRGYTF.

The V and J genes are TRBV29-1 and TRBJ1-3; tentative D call: TRBD1 (5 bases). The germline V gene encodes CDR1 SQVTM and CDR2 ANQGSEA. Trimming took 7 bases from V and 2 from J, leaving 9 bases between them. The CDR3 covers 12 residues. The DNA for the CDR3 is TGCAGCGACCGACAGACTGGAAACACCATATATTTT. Translating gives CSDRQTGNTIYF.

This clone came up many times. The chain couples TRBV7-2 to TRBJ2-1; D call uncertain. V gave up 6 bases and J gave up 7 bases, with 10 bases separating them. The length of the CDR3 is 12 residues. CDR1 is SGHTA and CDR2 is FQGNSA in the germline V gene. The CDR3 loop reads CASRLTLNEQFF. CDR3 DNA: TGTGCCAGCAGACTAACCCTAAATGAGCAGTTCTTC.

The chain couples TRBV7-9 to TRBJ1-1, with TRBD1 as a possible D gene (5 bases). Germline V gives CDR1 SEHNR, CDR2 FQNEAQ (reference sequence). The CDR3 contains 16 residues. The V gene lost 6 bases and the J gene lost 4 bases, with 21 bases spanning the gap. In DNA, the CDR3 is TGTGCCAGCAGTTTAACCCCCAGGGAAAGGGGCACTGAAGCTTTCTTT. Amino acids: CASSLTPRERGTEAFF.

The chain carries TRBV12-3 or TRBV12-4 and TRBJ2-7; TRBD1 matches at 9 bases. After removal of 8 bases from V and 1 base from J, the junction contained 0 bases not matched to a gene. The CDR3 is made up of 12 amino acids. The CDR3 is CASGTGSYEQYF. The CDR3 bases are TGTGCCAGCGGGACAGGGTCCTACGAGCAGTACTTC.

The chain has TRBV11-2 and TRBJ1-2; 7 nucleotides line up with TRBD1. Germline values: CDR1 SGHAT, CDR2 FQNNGV. The CDR3 totals 17 residues. The trim removed 1 base at V and 1 base at J, leaving 9 bases unmatched. CDR3 nucleotide sequence: TGTGCCAGCAGCTTAGCCAGCAGGGGGTTACTTAACTATGGCTACACCTTC. This encodes CASSLASRGLLNYGYTF.

This sequence joins TRBV18 and TRBJ2-7, with 8 bases aligning to TRBD2. CDR3 length equals 14 residues. J lost 6 bases, V lost 6 bases, and 10 bases had no gene match. Germline values: CDR1 KGHSH, CDR2 LQKENI. The CDR3 sequence is CASSPDLAGSEQYF. The CDR3 nucleotides are TGTGCCAGCTCCCCGGATTTAGCGGGGAGCGAGCAGTACTTC.

A single count supports this clone. The chain uses TRBV28 and TRBJ2-7; TRBD2 matches 7 bases. V was pared by 8 bases and J by 2 bases, with 9 bases of the junction left unmatched. The V gene's germline CDR1 is MDHEN and CDR2 SYDVKM. There are 14 residues in the CDR3. CDR3 coding DNA: TGTGCCAGCCAGATTAGCGGGCCTCCCTACGAGCAGTACTTC. This sequence encodes CASQISGPPYEQYF.